Listed below are T cell receptor beta chains from one sample, sequenced in a study of T cell responses to AZD1222 COVID-19 vaccine. Some clones are missing from TCRdb's copy, which holds only in-frame ones; the method was immunoSEQ multiplex PCR. The table lists fewer than 70,000 clones, around 80% of them singletons. The material was peripheral blood, obtained 28 days after the second AZD1222 dose. The receptors were sampled from an adult who received the AZD1222 COVID-19 vaccine. CDR3s include the opening cysteine and the closing phenylalanine or tryptophan. The D gene is left open where the match is weak. A clone size is listed for some rows: how often the clone was seen (once, few, many), or a class if it is expanded.

j_call v_call d_call clone_size cdr3_aa cdr3_nt
TRBJ1-2 TRBV9 NA NA CASSVALRGEPYGYTF TGTGCCAGCAGCGTAGCACTCAGGGGCGAGCCCTATGGCTACACCTTC
TRBJ2-3 TRBV5-1 NA NA CASSPGGGTFRGTDTQYF TGCGCCAGCAGCCCAGGTGGGGGGACCTTCAGGGGCACAGATACGCAGTATTTT
TRBJ1-4 TRBV5-1 NA NA CASSLGEKLFF TGCGCCAGCAGCTTGGGTGAAAAACTGTTTTTT
TRBJ1-1 TRBV14 NA NA CASSQVDGFFRNTEAFF TGTGCCAGCAGCCAAGTGGACGGCTTTTTTCGGAACACTGAAGCTTTCTTT
TRBJ2-3 TRBV7-3 NA NA CASSFRGAGTDTQYF TGTGCCAGCAGCTTCAGGGGCGCCGGCACAGATACGCAGTATTTT
TRBJ2-1 TRBV6-2/TRBV6-3 TRBD1 few CASSLRDSSYNEQFF TGTGCCAGCAGTTTGAGGGACAGCTCCTACAATGAGCAGTTCTTC
TRBJ1-5 TRBV11-3 NA NA CASSLDADPERPQHF TGTGCCAGCAGCTTAGATGCCGACCCCGAGCGGCCCCAGCATTTT
TRBJ1-6 TRBV5-1 TRBD1 NA CASSPGLGQGNSPLHF TGCGCCAGCAGCCCGGGTCTCGGACAGGGTAATTCACCCCTCCACTTT
TRBJ1-4 TRBV6-5 TRBD1 few CASSPQGRGEKLFF TGTGCCAGCAGCCCACAGGGGCGGGGTGAAAAACTGTTTTTT
TRBJ1-2 TRBV28 TRBD1 NA CASSGTGTGFRKIYGYTF TGTGCCAGCAGTGGGACCGGGACAGGGTTCCGAAAAATCTATGGCTACACCTTC
TRBJ2-3 TRBV11-3 TRBD2 NA CASSPSTSGRTDTQYF TGTGCCAGCAGCCCCTCGACTAGCGGACGCACAGATACGCAGTATTTT
TRBJ1-1 TRBV6-5 NA NA CASSLRERDTEAFF TGTGCCAGCAGTTTACGTGAGAGGGACACTGAAGCTTTCTTT
TRBJ1-1 TRBV5-1 NA NA CASSRDTQGNTEAFF TGCGCCAGCAGTCGGGACACCCAGGGGAACACTGAAGCTTTCTTT
TRBJ1-5 TRBV2 NA NA CASSEYRSDQPQHF TGTGCCAGCAGTGAGTATAGATCAGATCAGCCCCAGCATTTT
TRBJ2-3 TRBV6-5 TRBD1 few CASSYGEGQGTDTQYF TGTGCCAGCAGTTACGGGGAGGGACAGGGGACAGATACGCAGTATTTT
TRBJ1-4 TRBV30 NA NA CAWSVRGRDRKLFF TGTGCCTGGAGTGTACGGGGCAGGGACCGAAAACTGTTTTTT
TRBJ2-2 TRBV7-9 NA NA CASSLEGGELFF TGTGCCAGCAGCTTGGAAGGAGGCGAGCTGTTTTTT
TRBJ2-7 TRBV15 TRBD1 NA CATSATGGYEQYF TGTGCCACCAGCGCGACAGGGGGTTACGAGCAGTACTTC
TRBJ1-1 TRBV4-2 NA once CASSQERGQSVAFF TGTGCCAGCAGCCAAGAAAGAGGACAGAGCGTGGCTTTCTTT
TRBJ1-1 TRBV18 NA NA CASSPRRGNTEAFF TGTGCCAGCTCACCACGGAGGGGGAACACTGAAGCTTTCTTT
TRBJ2-7 TRBV4-3 NA NA CASSRYLDSESSYEQYF TGCGCCAGCAGCCGATACCTTGACAGTGAGAGCTCCTACGAGCAGTACTTC
TRBJ1-5 TRBV6-1 TRBD1 NA CASSEWDRGAREPQHF TGTGCCAGCAGTGAGTGGGACAGGGGGGCCAGGGAGCCCCAGCATTTT
TRBJ1-1 TRBV6-5 TRBD1 NA CASSYGQGDGNTEAFF TGTGCCAGCAGTTACGGGCAGGGGGACGGGAACACTGAAGCTTTCTTT
TRBJ1-1 TRBV6-5 TRBD1 NA CASSYFGQGEAFF TGTGCCAGCAGTTACTTCGGACAGGGAGAAGCTTTCTTT
TRBJ2-3 TRBV12-3/TRBV12-4 NA NA CASTLAPPDTQYF TGTGCCAGCACTCTAGCGCCTCCAGATACGCAGTATTTT
TRBJ2-2 TRBV4-2 TRBD1 NA CASSQYAGQGSFRELFF TGTGCCAGCAGCCAATATGCCGGACAGGGGTCGTTCAGGGAGCTGTTTTTT
TRBJ1-6 TRBV19 NA NA CASSSGPDSPLHF TGTGCCAGTAGTTCAGGACCTGATTCACCCCTCCACTTT
TRBJ2-2 TRBV18 NA NA CASSFTSNTGELFF TGTGCCAGCTCATTCACATCGAACACCGGGGAGCTGTTTTTT
TRBJ2-3 TRBV9 TRBD2 NA CASGKAGDTQYF TGTGCCAGCGGAAAAGCGGGGGATACGCAGTATTTT
TRBJ2-5 TRBV29-1 TRBD2 NA CSVRLAVQETQYF TGCAGCGTTAGACTAGCGGTCCAAGAGACCCAGTACTTC